This TCR beta chain originates from a study of blood T cell repertoires in COVID-19. This clone came up a few times. Germline CDR1 LGHNA, CDR2 YSLEER. V was cut by 4 bases and J by 4 bases, with 13 bases left in between. The CDR3 is made up of 14 amino acids. Original data processing: Amplification with reference gene primers provided the estimates of nucleated cell counts. The method was immunoSEQ multiplex PCR; TCRdb's version includes in-frame clones alone and lacks a portion of them. V and J calls plus clone size are reproduced from that table; the DNA served to infer D and trimming. The table has around 150,000 clones, 75% to 85% seen once.

This receptor was identified in a human donor in a cohort sampled during active COVID-19. The V gene is TRBV4-3, the J gene TRBJ1-2, with D maybe TRBD1 (5 bases). The sequenced sample consisted of peripheral blood. The CDR3 region has the DNA TGCGCCAGCAGCCCCCAAGGGGAAGGCTATGGCTACACCTTC. Translating gives CASSPQGEGYGYTF.